This T cell receptor beta chain was retrieved from a study of blood T cell repertoires in COVID-19. About the study: Spain, Italy and the United States supplied samples that represented acute and convalescent COVID-19. PBMCs, B-cell-depleted T cells, or T cells provided the cDNA or gDNA that made up the material.

This CDR3 is 13 amino acids long. CDR1 is SGHKS, CDR2 YYEKEE, per germline (reference sequence). V was clipped by 4 bases and J by 5 bases, with 12 bases between them. Original data processing: Researchers report that nucleated cell counts were estimated from reference gene primer amplification. Measured with immunoSEQ multiplex PCR; TCRdb has only the in-frame clones, and not every one. Clone size and the V and J calls come from that table; the DNA yielded D and trimming. The table has a few hundred thousand clones, approximately 82% seen once. This TCR came from a woman aged 18-30 years with acute or convalescent COVID-19. What was sequenced was peripheral blood. The chain is built from TRBV5-5 and TRBJ2-5; D uncertain. The CDR3 region has the DNA TGTGCCAGCAGCCCCCCCTTCGGGGAGACCCAGTACTTC. Translated: CASSPPFGETQYF.